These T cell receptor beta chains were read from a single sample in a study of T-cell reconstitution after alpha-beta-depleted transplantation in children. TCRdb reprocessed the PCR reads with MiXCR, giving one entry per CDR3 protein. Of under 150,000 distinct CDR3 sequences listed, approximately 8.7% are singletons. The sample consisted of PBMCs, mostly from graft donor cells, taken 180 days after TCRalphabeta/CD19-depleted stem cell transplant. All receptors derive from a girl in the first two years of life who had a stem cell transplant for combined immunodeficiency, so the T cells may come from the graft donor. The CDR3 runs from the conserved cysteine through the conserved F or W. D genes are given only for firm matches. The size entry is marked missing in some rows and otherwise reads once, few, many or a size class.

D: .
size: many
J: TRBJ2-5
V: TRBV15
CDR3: CATSRDTDRRETQYF
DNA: TGTGCCACCAGCAGAGATACCGACCGAAGGGAGACCCAGTACTTC

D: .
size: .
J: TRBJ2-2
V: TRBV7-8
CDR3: CASSPPPRGELFF
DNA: TGTGCCAGCAGCCCCCCCCCCAGGGGGGAGCTGTTTTTT

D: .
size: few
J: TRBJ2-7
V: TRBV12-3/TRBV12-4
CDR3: CASSLAEGREQYF
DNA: TGTGCCAGCAGTTTAGCGGAAGGCCGGGAGCAGTACTTC

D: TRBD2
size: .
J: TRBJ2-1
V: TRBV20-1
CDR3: CSAEPGLAGNEQFF
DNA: TGCAGTGCTGAACCGGGACTAGCAGGCAATGAGCAGTTCTTC

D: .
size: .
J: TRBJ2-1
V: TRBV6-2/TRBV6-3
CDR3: CASSYPRVNNEQFF
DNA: TGTGCCAGCAGTTATCCTCGGGTTAACAATGAGCAGTTCTTC

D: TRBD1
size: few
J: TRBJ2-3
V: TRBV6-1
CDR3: CASSNHRGHTDTQYF
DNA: TGTGCCAGCAGCAATCACAGGGGACACACAGATACGCAGTATTTT

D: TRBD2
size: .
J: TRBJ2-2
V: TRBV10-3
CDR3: CAIRGASGIIANTGELFF
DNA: TGTGCCATCAGAGGCGCTAGCGGGATAATCGCGAACACCGGGGAGCTGTTTTTT

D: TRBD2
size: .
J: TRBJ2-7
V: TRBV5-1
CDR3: CASSSEGTQGGLAGGLSSYEQYF
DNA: TGCGCCAGCAGCTCCGAAGGGACTCAGGGAGGACTAGCGGGAGGGCTGAGCTCCTACGAGCAGTACTTC

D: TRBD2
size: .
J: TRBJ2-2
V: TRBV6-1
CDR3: CASSRTGGPNGELFF
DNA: TGTGCCAGCAGTCGGACGGGGGGGCCAAACGGGGAGCTGTTTTTT

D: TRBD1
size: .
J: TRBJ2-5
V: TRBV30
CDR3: CAWDRGQETQYF
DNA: TGTGCCTGGGACAGGGGTCAAGAGACCCAGTACTTC

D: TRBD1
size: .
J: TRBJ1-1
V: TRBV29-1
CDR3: CSARQGGDTEAFF
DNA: TGCAGCGCTAGACAGGGCGGGGACACTGAAGCTTTCTTT

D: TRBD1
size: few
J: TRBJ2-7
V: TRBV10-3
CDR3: CATRAETGGSYEQYF
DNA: TGTGCCACCCGTGCTGAGACAGGGGGCTCCTACGAGCAGTACTTC

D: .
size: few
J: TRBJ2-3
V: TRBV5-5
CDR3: CASSFKGATDTQYF
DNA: TGTGCCAGCAGCTTCAAAGGGGCCACAGATACGCAGTATTTT

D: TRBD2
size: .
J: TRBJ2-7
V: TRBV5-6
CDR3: CASSSTTQTRLAGGFSYEQYF
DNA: TGTGCCAGCAGCTCCACTACCCAGACGAGACTGGCGGGGGGGTTCTCCTACGAGCAGTACTTC

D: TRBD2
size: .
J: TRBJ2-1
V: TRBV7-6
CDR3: CASTPEGTSWDEQFF
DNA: TGTGCCAGCACGCCAGAGGGGACTAGCTGGGATGAGCAGTTCTTC

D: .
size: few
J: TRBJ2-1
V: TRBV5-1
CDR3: CASNPLSAVIYNEQFF
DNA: TGCGCCAGCAACCCCCTTTCTGCGGTCATCTACAATGAGCAGTTCTTC

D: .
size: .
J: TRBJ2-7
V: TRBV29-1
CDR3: CSVEKTDTYEQYF
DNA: TGCAGCGTTGAAAAGACGGATACCTACGAGCAGTACTTC

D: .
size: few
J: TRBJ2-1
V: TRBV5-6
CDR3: CASSLWEAPVGQFF
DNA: TGTGCCAGCAGCTTGTGGGAGGCGCCAGTAGGGCAGTTCTTC